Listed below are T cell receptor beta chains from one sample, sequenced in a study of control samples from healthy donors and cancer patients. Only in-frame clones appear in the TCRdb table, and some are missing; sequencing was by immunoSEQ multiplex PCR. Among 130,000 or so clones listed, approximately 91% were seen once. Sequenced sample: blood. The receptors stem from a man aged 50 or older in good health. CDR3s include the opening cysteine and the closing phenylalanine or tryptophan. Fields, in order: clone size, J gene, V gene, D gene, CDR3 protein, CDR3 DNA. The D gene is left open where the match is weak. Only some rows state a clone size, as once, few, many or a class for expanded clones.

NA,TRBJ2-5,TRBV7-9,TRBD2,CASSGISGAVGETQYF,TGTGCCAGCAGCGGAATTAGCGGGGCGGTGGGAGAGACCCAGTACTTC
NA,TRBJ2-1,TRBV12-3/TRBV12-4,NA,CASSYGVNEQFF,TGTGCCAGCAGTTACGGGGTAAATGAGCAGTTCTTC
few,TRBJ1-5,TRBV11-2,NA,CASSLGSNQPQHF,TGTGCCAGCAGCTTAGGTAGCAATCAGCCCCAGCATTTT
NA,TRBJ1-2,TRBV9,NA,CASPRKGRTGTAYRPNYGYTF,TGTGCCAGCCCCCGAAAGGGGAGGACGGGTACGGCCTATCGCCCTAACTATGGCTACACCTTC
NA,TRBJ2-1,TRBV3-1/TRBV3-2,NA,CASSHDNEQFF,TGTGCCAGCAGCCATGACAATGAGCAGTTCTTC
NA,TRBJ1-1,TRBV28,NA,CASSTNLEVQAFF,TGTGCCAGCAGCACGAATCTAGAGGTCCAAGCTTTCTTT
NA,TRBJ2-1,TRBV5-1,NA,CASSLSVNEQFF,TGCGCCAGCAGCTTAAGCGTCAATGAGCAGTTCTTC
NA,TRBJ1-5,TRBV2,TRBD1,CASRLGTGQNQPQHF,TGTGCCAGCCGCTTAGGGACAGGCCAGAATCAGCCCCAGCATTTT
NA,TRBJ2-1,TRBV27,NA,CASSMDGDNEQFF,TGTGCCAGCAGTATGGACGGGGACAATGAGCAGTTCTTC
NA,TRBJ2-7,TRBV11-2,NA,CASSLEQGTSYEQYF,TGTGCCAGCAGCTTAGAACAGGGAACATCCTACGAGCAGTACTTC
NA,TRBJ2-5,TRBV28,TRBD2,CASRPQRGGILGETQYF,TGTGCCAGCAGACCCCAGCGGGGGGGTATCCTCGGCGAGACCCAGTACTTC
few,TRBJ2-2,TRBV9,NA,CASSATWGDRNTGELFF,TGTGCCAGCAGCGCCACTTGGGGGGACAGGAACACCGGGGAGCTGTTTTTT
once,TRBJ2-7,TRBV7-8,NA,CASSLDRGTYEQYF,TGTGCCAGCAGCTTAGATAGGGGAACCTACGAGCAGTACTTC
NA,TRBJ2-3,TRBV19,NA,CASSQAPLADTQYF,TGTGCCAGTAGTCAAGCCCCCCTGGCAGATACGCAGTATTTT
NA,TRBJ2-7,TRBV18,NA,CASSPFGQSSYEQYF,TGTGCCAGCTCACCTTTTGGACAGAGCTCCTACGAGCAGTACTTC
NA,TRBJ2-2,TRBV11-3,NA,CASSLLYAGELFF,TGTGCCAGCAGCTTACTTTACGCCGGGGAGCTGTTTTTT
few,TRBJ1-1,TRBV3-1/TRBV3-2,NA,CASSQVGTAQAFF,TGTGCCAGCAGCCAAGTGGGAACGGCCCAAGCTTTCTTT
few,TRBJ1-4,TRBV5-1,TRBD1,CASSPLQGAGEKLFF,TGCGCCAGCAGCCCACTACAGGGGGCGGGAGAAAAACTGTTTTTT
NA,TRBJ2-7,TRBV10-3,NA,CAISEATSSSYEQYF,TGTGCCATCAGTGAGGCCACATCTAGCTCCTACGAGCAGTACTTC
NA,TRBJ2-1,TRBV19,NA,CASSIGGSAYNEQFF,TGTGCCAGTAGTATAGGGGGCAGTGCCTACAATGAGCAGTTCTTC
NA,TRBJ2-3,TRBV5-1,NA,CASSLSGATDTQYF,TGCGCCAGCAGCTTGTCGGGGGCAACAGATACGCAGTATTTT
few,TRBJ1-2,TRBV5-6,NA,CASSLGRTTNYGYTF,TGTGCCAGCAGCTTGGGACGCACGACTAACTATGGCTACACCTTC
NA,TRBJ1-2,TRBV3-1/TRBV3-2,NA,CASSQLLGGYTF,TGTGCCAGCAGCCAGCTCTTGGGGGGCTACACCTTC
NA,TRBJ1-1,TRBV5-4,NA,CASSGGPMNTEAFF,TGTGCCAGCAGCGGGGGTCCTATGAACACTGAAGCTTTCTTT
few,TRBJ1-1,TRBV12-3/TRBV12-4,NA,CASGFTTEAFF,TGTGCCAGCGGTTTTACCACTGAAGCTTTCTTT
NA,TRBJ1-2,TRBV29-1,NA,CSAQGDGVYTF,TGCAGCGCCCAGGGTGACGGTGTCTACACCTTC
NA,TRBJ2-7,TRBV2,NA,CASSRYEQYF,TGTGCCAGCAGCCGGTACGAGCAGTACTTC
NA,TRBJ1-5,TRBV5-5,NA,CASSLSQAHQPQHF,TGTGCCAGCAGCTTGAGCCAGGCTCATCAGCCCCAGCATTTT
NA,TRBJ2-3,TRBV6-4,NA,CASSDLAGTDTQYF,TGTGCCAGCAGTGACTTGGCGGGGACAGATACGCAGTATTTT
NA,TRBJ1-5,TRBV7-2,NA,CASSPGWAGDNQPQHF,TGTGCCAGCAGCCCCGGCTGGGCAGGGGACAATCAGCCCCAGCATTTT
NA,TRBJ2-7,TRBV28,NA,CASSLLGVREFIEQYF,TGTGCCAGCAGTTTATTGGGCGTCAGGGAATTCATCGAGCAGTACTTC
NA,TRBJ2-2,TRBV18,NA,CASSPAPGELFF,TGTGCCAGCTCACCCGCGCCCGGGGAGCTGTTTTTT
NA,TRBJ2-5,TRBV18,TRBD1,CASSQFGQVQETQYF,TGTGCCAGCTCCCAATTTGGACAGGTCCAAGAGACCCAGTACTTC
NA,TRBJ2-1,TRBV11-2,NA,CASSHRAASSYNEQFF,TGTGCCAGCAGCCACAGAGCGGCTAGCTCCTACAATGAGCAGTTCTTC
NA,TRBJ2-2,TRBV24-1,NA,CATSGGAGELFF,TGTGCCACCAGTGGGGGGGCCGGGGAGCTGTTTTTT
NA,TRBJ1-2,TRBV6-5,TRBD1,CASGRQDRGYGYTF,TGTGCCAGCGGCCGCCAGGACAGGGGTTATGGCTACACCTTC
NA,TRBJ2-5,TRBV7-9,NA,CASSPPWLETQYF,TGTGCCAGCAGCCCCCCTTGGCTGGAGACCCAGTACTTC
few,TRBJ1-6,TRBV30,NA,CACSGEYNSPLHF,TGTGCCTGTTCGGGGGAGTATAATTCACCCCTCCACTTT
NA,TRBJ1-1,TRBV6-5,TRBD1,CASSYQQGATEAFF,TGTGCCAGCAGTTACCAACAGGGGGCGACTGAAGCTTTCTTT
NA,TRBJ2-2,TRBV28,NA,CASSFPGANTGELFF,TGTGCCAGCAGTTTTCCAGGAGCGAACACCGGGGAGCTGTTTTTT
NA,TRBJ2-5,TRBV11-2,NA,CASSPNHQETQYF,TGTGCCAGCAGCCCCAATCACCAAGAGACCCAGTACTTC
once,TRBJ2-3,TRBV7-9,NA,CASSWDGKWADTQYF,TGTGCCAGCAGCTGGGACGGGAAGTGGGCAGATACGCAGTATTTT
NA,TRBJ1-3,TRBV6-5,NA,CASSHRSLGGNTIYF,TGTGCCAGCAGTCACAGGTCCCTGGGAGGAAACACCATATATTTT
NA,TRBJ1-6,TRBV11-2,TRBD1,CASSSHFAGRGQGSPLHF,TGTGCCAGCAGCTCCCACTTCGCGGGCAGGGGGCAGGGATCACCCCTCCACTTT
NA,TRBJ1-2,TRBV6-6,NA,CASSYSTLGEYYGYTF,TGTGCCAGCAGTTACTCGACCTTGGGGGAGTACTATGGCTACACCTTC
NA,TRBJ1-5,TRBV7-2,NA,CASSQTKNVQPQHF,TGTGCCAGCAGTCAAACTAAGAACGTACAGCCCCAGCATTTT
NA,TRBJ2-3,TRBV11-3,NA,CASSLVGLTDTQYF,TGTGCCAGCAGCTTAGTTGGTCTCACGGATACGCAGTATTTT
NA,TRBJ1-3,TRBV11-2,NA,CASRPNRGGPGNTIYF,TGTGCCAGCAGACCTAACCGAGGGGGTCCTGGAAACACCATATATTTT
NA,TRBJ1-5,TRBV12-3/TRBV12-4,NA,CASSLTNDGPQHF,TGTGCCAGCAGTTTAACGAACGACGGTCCCCAGCATTTT
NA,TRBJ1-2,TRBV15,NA,CATSRGVGQGGYTF,TGTGCCACCAGCAGAGGGGTCGGGCAGGGGGGCTACACCTTC
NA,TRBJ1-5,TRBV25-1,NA,CASSESAPIDYSNQPQHF,TGTGCCAGCAGTGAATCGGCACCTATCGATTATAGCAATCAGCCCCAGCATTTT
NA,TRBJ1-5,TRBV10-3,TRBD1,CAISKGTGTNQPQHF,TGTGCCATCAGTAAAGGGACAGGGACTAATCAGCCCCAGCATTTT
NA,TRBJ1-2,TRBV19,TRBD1,CASSIWDSPFGYTF,TGTGCCAGTAGTATTTGGGACAGTCCCTTCGGCTACACCTTC
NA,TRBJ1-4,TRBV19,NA,CASSTRALGEKLFF,TGTGCCAGTAGTACCCGGGCCTTGGGTGAAAAACTGTTTTTT
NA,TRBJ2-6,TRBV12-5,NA,CASGFFPRTKVLTF,TGTGCTAGTGGTTTCTTCCCACGGACTAAGGTCCTGACTTTC
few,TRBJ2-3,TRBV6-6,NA,CASRRGEGSDTQYF,TGTGCCAGCAGAAGGGGTGAAGGGTCAGATACGCAGTATTTT
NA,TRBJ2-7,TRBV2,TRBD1,CASSEATMFIDREGNEQYF,TGTGCCAGCAGTGAAGCAACTATGTTTATAGACAGGGAAGGAAACGAGCAGTACTTC
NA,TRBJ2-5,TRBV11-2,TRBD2,CASSLVLAGGRETQYF,TGTGCCAGCAGCTTAGTACTAGCGGGGGGTCGGGAGACCCAGTACTTC
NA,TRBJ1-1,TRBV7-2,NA,CASSGNGPGTEAFF,TGTGCCAGCAGCGGAAACGGGCCGGGGACTGAAGCTTTCTTT
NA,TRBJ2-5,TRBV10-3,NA,CAISPIREQETQYF,TGTGCCATCAGCCCCATTCGGGAACAAGAGACCCAGTACTTC